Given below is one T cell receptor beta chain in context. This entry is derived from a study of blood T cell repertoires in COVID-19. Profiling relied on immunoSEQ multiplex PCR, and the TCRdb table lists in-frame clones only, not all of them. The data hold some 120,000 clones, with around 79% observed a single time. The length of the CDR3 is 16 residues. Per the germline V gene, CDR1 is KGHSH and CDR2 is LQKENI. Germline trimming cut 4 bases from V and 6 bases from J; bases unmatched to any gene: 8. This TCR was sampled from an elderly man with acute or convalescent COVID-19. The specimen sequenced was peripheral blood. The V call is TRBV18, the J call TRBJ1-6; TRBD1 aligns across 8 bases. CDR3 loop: CASSRQGPSGNSPLHF. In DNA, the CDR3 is TGTGCCAGCTCACGACAGGGGCCCTCGGGTAATTCACCCCTCCACTTT.